This T cell receptor beta chain originates from a study of PD-1 blockade in classical Hodgkin lymphoma. Study-wide results and limits: Diversity in CD4+ TCRs, unlike that measured in CD8+ TCRs, had risen significantly by C4D1. Individuals initiating nivolumab under 1 year after ASCT were excluded.

This clone was seen a single time. What it binds is unknown. Trimming shortened V by 5 bases and J by 0 bases, and 17 bases separated the two germline ends. The CDR3 totals 17 residues. Per germline, CDR1 LNHDA and CDR2 SQIVND (reference sequence). Produced via immunoSEQ multiplex PCR; TCRdb's table is partial and in-frame only. The repertoire holds roughly 20,000 clones, about nine tenths seen once, with 4.5% to 5% in the top ten. Time point noted: cycle 4 day 1 (C4D1), after more than 5 weeks of nivolumab. In every patient, relapse followed autologous stem cell transplantation, while exposure to brentuximab vedotin differed. Negative selection with magnets was how CD8+ T cells were isolated from the thawed PBMCs.

Sequences were derived from CD8+ T cells from blood, sampled before the fourth cycle of nivolumab. The genes are TRBV19 and TRBJ2-1; D possibly corresponds to TRBD2 (6 bases). This TCR came from a human donor with classical Hodgkin lymphoma. CDR3 protein: CASSAIRGVRSYNEQFF. DNA of the CDR3: TGTGCCAGTAGTGCTATACGCGGGGTTCGCTCCTACAATGAGCAGTTCTTC.